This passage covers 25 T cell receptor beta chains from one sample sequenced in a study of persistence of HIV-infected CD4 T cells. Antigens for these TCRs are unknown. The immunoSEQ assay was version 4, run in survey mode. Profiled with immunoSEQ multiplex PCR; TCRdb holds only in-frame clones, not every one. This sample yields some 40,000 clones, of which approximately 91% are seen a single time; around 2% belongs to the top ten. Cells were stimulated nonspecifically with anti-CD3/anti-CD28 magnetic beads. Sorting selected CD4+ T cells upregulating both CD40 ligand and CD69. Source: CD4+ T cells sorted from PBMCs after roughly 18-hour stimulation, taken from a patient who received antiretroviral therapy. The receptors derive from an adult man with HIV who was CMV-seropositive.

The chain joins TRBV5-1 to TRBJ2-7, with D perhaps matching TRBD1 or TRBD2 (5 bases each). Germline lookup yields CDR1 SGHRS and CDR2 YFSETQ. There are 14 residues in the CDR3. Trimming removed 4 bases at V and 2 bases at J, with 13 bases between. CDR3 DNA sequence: TGCGCCAGCAGCCCGGGACCTACGACCTACGAGCAGTACTTC. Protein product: CASSPGPTTYEQYF.

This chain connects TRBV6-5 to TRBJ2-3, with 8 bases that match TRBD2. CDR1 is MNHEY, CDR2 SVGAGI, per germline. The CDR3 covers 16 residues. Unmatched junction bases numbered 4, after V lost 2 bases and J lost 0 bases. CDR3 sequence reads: CASSYGSGGSTDTQYF. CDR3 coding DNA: TGTGCCAGCAGTTACGGGAGCGGGGGCAGCACAGATACGCAGTATTTT.

The CDR3 loop is CASSKAGANEQFF. In nucleotides, the CDR3 is TGTGCCAGCAGCAAGGCGGGGGCCAATGAGCAGTTCTTC. The chain carries TRBV7-3 and TRBJ2-1, with a tentative D call TRBD2 (7 bases). Between the trimmed V and J ends, which lost 5 bases and 6 bases, there was a span of 11 bases. Germline CDR1 is SGHTA and CDR2 is FQGTGA. This CDR3 contains 13 residues.

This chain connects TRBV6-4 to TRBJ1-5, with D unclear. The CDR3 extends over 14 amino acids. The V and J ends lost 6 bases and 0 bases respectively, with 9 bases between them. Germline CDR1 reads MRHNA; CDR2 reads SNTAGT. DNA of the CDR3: TGTGCCAGCAGGGACGGACCTAGCAATCAGCCCCAGCATTTT. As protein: CASRDGPSNQPQHF.

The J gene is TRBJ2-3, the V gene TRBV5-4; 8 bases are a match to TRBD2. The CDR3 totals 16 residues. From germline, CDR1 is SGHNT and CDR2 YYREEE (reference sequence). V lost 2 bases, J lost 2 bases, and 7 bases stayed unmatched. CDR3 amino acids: CASSFPAGAITDTQYF. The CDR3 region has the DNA TGTGCCAGCAGCTTCCCAGCGGGGGCCATCACAGATACGCAGTATTTT.

In nucleotides, the CDR3 is TGTGCCAGCAGCTCACGACCCGACAGGGGACAGCCCCAGCATTTT. This gives the protein CASSSRPDRGQPQHF. This rearrangement joins TRBV5-5 to TRBJ1-5; 8 nucleotides align to TRBD1. Germline V CDR1 and CDR2: SGHKS, YYEKEE (reference sequence). The CDR3 covers 15 residues. V trimming: 3 bases; J trimming: 7 bases; junction bases outside the gene matches: 9. Full variable domain (remainder filled in from reference TRBV5-5 and TRBJ1-5): DAGVTQSPTHLIKTRGQQVTLRCSPISGHKSVSWYQQVLGQGPQFIFQYYEKEERGRGNFPDRFSARQFPNYSSELNVNALLLGDSALYLCASSSRPDRGQPQHFGDGTRLSIL.

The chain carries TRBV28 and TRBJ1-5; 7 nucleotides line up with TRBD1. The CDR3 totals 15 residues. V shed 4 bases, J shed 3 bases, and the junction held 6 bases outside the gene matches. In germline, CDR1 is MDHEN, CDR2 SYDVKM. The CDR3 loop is CASSYGTEDNQPQHF. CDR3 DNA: TGTGCCAGCAGTTACGGGACAGAGGACAATCAGCCCCAGCATTTT.

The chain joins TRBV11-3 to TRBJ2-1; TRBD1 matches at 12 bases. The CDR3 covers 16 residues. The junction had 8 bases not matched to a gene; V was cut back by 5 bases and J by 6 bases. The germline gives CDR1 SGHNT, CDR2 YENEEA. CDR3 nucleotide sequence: TGTGCCAGCAGCGCGCAGGGACAGGGGGCGACCAATGAGCAGTTCTTC. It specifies CASSAQGQGATNEQFF.

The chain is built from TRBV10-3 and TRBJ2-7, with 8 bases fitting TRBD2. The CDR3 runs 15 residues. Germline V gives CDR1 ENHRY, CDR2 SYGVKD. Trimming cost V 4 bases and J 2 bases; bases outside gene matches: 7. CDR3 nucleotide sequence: TGTGCCATCAGTGCGACTAGCGCTTCTGCCTACGAGCAGTACTTC. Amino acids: CAISATSASAYEQYF.

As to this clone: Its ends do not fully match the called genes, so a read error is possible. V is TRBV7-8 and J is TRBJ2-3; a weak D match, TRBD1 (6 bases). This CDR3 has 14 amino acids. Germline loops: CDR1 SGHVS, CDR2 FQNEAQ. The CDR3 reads CASSIATGKDTQYF. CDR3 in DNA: TGTGCCAGCAGCATAGCAACAGGGAAAGATACGCAGTATTTT.

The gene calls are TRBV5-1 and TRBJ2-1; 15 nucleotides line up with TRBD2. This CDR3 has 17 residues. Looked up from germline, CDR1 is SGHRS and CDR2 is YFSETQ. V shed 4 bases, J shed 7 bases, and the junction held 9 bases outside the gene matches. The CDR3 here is CASSPGLAGGPRNEQFF. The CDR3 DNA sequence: TGCGCCAGCAGCCCCGGACTAGCGGGGGGGCCACGGAATGAGCAGTTCTTC. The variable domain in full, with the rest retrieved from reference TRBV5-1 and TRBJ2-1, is KAGVTQTPRYLIKTRGQQVTLSCSPISGHRSVSWYQQTPGQGLQFLFEYFSETQRNKGNFPGRFSGRQFSNSRSEMNVSTLELGDSALYLCASSPGLAGGPRNEQFFGPGTRLTVL.

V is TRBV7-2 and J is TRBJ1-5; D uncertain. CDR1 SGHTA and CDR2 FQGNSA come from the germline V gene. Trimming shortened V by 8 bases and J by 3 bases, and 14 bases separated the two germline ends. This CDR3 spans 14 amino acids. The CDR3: CASSPGPFNQPQHF. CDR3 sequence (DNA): TGTGCCAGCTCTCCAGGACCATTCAATCAGCCCCAGCATTTT.

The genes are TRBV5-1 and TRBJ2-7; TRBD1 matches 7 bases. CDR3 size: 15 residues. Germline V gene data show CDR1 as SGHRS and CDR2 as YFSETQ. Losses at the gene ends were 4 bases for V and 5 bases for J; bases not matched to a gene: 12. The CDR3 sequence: CASSRQKTGSDEQYF. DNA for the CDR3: TGCGCCAGCAGCCGACAAAAGACAGGGTCTGACGAGCAGTACTTC.

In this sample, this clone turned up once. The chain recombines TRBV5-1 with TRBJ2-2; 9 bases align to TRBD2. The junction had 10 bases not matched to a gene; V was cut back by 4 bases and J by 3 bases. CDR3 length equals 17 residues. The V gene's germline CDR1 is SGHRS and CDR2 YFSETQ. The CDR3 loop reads CASSPGGGAFDTGELFF. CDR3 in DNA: TGCGCCAGCAGCCCCGGCGGGGGGGCGTTTGACACCGGGGAGCTGTTTTTT.

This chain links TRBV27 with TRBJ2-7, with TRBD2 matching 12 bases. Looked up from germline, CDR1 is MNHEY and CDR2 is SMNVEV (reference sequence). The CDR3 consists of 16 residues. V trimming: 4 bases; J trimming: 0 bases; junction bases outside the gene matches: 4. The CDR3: CASSYKGLAGSYEQYF. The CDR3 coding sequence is TGTGCCAGCAGTTACAAGGGACTAGCGGGCTCCTACGAGCAGTACTTC.

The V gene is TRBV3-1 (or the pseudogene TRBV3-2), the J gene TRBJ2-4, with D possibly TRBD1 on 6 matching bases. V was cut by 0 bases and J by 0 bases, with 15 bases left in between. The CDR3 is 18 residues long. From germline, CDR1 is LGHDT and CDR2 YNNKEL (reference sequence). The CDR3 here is CASSQDPGQGLAKNIQYF. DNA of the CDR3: TGTGCCAGCAGCCAAGATCCAGGGCAGGGGCTAGCCAAAAACATTCAGTACTTC.

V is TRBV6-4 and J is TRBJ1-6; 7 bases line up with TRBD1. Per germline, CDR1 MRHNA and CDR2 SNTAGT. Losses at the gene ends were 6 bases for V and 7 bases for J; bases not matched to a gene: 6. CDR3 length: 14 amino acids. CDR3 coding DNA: TGTGCCAGCAGAACGACAGGGCCCAATTCACCCCTCCACTTT. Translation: CASRTTGPNSPLHF.

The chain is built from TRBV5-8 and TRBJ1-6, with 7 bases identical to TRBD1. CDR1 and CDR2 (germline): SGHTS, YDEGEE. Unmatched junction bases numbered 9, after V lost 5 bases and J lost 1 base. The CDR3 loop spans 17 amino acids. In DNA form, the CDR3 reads TGTGCCAGCAGGATAGGACAGGCGAGGTCCTATAATTCACCCCTCCACTTT. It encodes CASRIGQARSYNSPLHF. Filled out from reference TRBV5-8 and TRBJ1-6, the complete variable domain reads EAGVTQSPTHLIKTRGQQATLRCSPISGHTSVYWYQQALGLGLQFLLWYDEGEERNRGNFPPRFSGRQFPNYSSELNVNALELEDSALYLCASRIGQARSYNSPLHFGNGTRLTVT.

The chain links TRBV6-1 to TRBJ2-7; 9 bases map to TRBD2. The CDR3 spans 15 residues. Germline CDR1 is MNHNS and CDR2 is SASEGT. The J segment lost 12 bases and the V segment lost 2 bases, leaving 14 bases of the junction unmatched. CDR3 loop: CASSELWTSDPHRYF. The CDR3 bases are TGTGCCAGCAGTGAATTGTGGACTAGCGATCCGCATAGGTACTTC.

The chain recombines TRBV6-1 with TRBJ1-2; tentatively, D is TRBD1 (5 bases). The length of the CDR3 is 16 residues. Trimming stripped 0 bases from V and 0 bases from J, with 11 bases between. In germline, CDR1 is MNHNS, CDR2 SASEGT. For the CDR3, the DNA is TGTGCCAGCAGTGAAGCGACAGCGCGAACTAACTATGGCTACACCTTC. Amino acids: CASSEATARTNYGYTF.

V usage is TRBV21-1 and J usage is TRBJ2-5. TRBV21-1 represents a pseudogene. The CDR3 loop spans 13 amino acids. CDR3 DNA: TGTGCCAGCAGCTTGCAGGGCGGGGAGACCCAGTACTTC. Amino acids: CASSLQGGETQYF.

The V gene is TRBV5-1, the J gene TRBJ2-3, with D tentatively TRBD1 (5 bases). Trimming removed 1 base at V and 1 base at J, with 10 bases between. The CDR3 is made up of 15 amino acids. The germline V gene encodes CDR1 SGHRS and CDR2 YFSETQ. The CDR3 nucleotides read TGCGCCAGCAGCTTGCTACAAGGGGGCACAGATACGCAGTATTTT. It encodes CASSLLQGGTDTQYF.

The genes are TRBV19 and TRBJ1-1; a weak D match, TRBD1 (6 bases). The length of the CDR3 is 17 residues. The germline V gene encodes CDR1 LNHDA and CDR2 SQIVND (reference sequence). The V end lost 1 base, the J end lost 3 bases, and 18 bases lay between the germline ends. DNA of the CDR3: TGTGCCAGTAGTATAGTCTATTCCGGGGGCGTTGACACTGAAGCTTTCTTT. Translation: CASSIVYSGGVDTEAFF.

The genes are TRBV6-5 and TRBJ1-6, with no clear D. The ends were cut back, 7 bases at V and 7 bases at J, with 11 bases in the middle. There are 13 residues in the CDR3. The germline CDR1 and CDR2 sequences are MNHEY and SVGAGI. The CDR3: CASTFPPNSPLHF. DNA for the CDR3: TGTGCCAGCACCTTTCCCCCCAATTCACCCCTCCACTTT.

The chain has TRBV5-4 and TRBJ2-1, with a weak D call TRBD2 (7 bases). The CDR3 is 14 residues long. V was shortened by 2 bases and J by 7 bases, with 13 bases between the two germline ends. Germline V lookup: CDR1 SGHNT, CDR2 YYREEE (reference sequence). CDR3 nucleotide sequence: TGTGCCAGCAGCTTCGGGGGGCCTGGAAATGAGCAGTTCTTC. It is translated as CASSFGGPGNEQFF.